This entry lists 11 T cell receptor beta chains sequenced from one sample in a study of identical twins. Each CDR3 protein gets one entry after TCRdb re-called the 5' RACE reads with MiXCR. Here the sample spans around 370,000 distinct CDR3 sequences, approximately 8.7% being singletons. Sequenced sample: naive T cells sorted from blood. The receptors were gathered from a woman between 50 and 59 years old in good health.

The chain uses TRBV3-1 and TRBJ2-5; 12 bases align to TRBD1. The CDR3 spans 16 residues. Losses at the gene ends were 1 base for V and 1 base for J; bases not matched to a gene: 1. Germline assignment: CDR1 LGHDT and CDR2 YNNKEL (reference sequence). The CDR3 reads CASSQAGQGAQETQYF. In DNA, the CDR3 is TGTGCCAGCAGCCAAGCGGGACAGGGGGCCCAAGAGACCCAGTACTTC.

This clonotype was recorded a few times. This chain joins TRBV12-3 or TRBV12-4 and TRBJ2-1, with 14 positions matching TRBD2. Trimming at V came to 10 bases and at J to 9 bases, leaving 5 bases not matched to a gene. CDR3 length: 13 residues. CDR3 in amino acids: CAIGTSGRVEQFF. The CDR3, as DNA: TGTGCCATAGGGACTAGCGGGAGAGTTGAGCAGTTCTTC.

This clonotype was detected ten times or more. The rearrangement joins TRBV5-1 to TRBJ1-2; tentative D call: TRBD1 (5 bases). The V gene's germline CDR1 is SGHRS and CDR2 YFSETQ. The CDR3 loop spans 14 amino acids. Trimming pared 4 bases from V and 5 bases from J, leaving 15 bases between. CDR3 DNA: TGCGCCAGCAGCCCAACACAGGACTTGTATGGCTACACCTTC. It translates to CASSPTQDLYGYTF.

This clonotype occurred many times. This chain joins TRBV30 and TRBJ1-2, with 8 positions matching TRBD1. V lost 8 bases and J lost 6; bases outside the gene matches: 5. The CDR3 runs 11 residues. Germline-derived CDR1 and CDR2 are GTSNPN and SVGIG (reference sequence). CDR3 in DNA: TGTGCCGGAGACAGGGGCGATGGCTACACCTTC. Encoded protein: CAGDRGDGYTF.

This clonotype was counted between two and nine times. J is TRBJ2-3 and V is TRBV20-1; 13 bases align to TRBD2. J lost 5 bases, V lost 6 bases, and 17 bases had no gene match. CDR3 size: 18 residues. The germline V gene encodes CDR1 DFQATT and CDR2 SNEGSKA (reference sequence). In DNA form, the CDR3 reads TGCAGTGCCCCACATCGCACTAGCGGGAGGGCGGGTGGAGATACGCAGTATTTT. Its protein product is CSAPHRTSGRAGGDTQYF.

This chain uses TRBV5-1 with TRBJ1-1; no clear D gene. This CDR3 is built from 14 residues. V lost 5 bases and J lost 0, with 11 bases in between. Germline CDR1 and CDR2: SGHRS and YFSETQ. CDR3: CASRFREMNTEAFF. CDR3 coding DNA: TGCGCCAGCAGGTTTCGGGAAATGAACACTGAAGCTTTCTTT.

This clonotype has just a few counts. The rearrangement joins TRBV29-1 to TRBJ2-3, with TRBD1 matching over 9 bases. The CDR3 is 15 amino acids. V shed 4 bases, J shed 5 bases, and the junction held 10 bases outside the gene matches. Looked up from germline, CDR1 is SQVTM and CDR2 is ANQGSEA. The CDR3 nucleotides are TGCAGCGTTGGGGGACAGGGTTTGACAAGAGATACGCAGTATTTT. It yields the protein CSVGGQGLTRDTQYF.

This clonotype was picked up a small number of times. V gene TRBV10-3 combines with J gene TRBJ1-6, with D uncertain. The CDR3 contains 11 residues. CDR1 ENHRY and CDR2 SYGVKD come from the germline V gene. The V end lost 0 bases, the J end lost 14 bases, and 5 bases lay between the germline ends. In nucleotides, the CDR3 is TGTGCCATCAGTGAGTCATTCACCCTCCACTTT. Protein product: CAISESFTLHF.

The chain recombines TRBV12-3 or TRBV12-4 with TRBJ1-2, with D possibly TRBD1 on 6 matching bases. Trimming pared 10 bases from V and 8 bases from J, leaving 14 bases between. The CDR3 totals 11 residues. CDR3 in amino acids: CATIQGDGYTF. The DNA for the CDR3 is TGTGCCACCATACAGGGAGACGGCTACACCTTC.

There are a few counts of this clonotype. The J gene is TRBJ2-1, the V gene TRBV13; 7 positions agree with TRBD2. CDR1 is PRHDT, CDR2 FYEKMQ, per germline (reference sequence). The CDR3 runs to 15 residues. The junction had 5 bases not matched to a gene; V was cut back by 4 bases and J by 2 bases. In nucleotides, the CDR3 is TGTGCCAGCAGCTCGGGGGAGGGAGCCTACAATGAGCAGTTCTTC. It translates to CASSSGEGAYNEQFF.

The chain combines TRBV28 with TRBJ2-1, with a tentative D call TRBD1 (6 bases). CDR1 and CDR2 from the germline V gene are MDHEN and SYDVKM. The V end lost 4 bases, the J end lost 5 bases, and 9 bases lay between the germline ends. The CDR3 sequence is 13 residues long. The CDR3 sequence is CASSWGLHNEQFF. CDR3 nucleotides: TGTGCCAGCAGTTGGGGGCTTCACAATGAGCAGTTCTTC.